This T cell receptor beta chain was documented in a study of shared clonotypes between healthy human individuals. Overall study findings and caveats: Clonotype sharing across donors was expected to vary with sequencing depth.

Input per replicate PCR of unsorted PBMC was about 330 ng DNA, corresponding to tens of thousands of T cell genomes. Methods used by the authors: ImmunoSEQ yielded junction-only sequences lacking quality scores, so filtering differed. TCRdb's copy holds only in-frame clones and misses some; the assay was immunoSEQ multiplex PCR. That table gives V, J and clone size, and the DNA gave D and trimming. The data hold 400,000 to 600,000 clones, with nearly 80% observed a single time. Concerning this clone itself: Its target is unknown.

This sequence was found in a woman aged 40 to 55 in good health. Some clones in this sample may be carry-over from other donors' samples. Sequencing used PBMCs.

The CDR3 spells CASSLSLGGRRYGYTF. DNA for the CDR3: TGCGCCAGCAGCTTGTCCTTAGGTGGCAGAAGATATGGCTACACCTTC. This rearrangement joins TRBV5-1 to TRBJ1-2; no reliable D call. V shed 1 base and J shed 5 bases, with 18 bases lying between them. Germline values: CDR1 SGHRS, CDR2 YFSETQ. The CDR3 length is 16 residues.